The rows below give T cell receptor beta chains drawn from one sample of a study of blood T cell repertoires in COVID-19. Here immunoSEQ multiplex PCR was the method, and the copy in TCRdb shows in-frame clones only, minus some. Of 350,000 to 450,000 clones in the sample, roughly 90% are singletons; the top ten hold approximately 1.5%. Source material: peripheral blood. The receptors here all came from a middle-aged woman with COVID-19, enrolled during active disease. Both conserved end residues are part of each CDR3.

>TRBV5-1
CASSLAGLSEAFF
>TRBV15
CATSRDTAVNTIYF
>TRBV27
CASSPTVYSNQPQHF
>TRBV29-1
CSARTGTGELFF
>TRBV18
CASSPRTGSDTEAFF
>TRBV5-4
CASSLAVGGDTDTQYF
>TRBV7-9
CASSPPGVRYEQYF
>TRBV7-9
CASSPRDGGYEQYF
>TRBV6-2/TRBV6-3
CASSYGQGAYEQYF
>TRBV5-1
CASSPLTVNTEAFF
>TRBV9
CASSPSLDQPQHF